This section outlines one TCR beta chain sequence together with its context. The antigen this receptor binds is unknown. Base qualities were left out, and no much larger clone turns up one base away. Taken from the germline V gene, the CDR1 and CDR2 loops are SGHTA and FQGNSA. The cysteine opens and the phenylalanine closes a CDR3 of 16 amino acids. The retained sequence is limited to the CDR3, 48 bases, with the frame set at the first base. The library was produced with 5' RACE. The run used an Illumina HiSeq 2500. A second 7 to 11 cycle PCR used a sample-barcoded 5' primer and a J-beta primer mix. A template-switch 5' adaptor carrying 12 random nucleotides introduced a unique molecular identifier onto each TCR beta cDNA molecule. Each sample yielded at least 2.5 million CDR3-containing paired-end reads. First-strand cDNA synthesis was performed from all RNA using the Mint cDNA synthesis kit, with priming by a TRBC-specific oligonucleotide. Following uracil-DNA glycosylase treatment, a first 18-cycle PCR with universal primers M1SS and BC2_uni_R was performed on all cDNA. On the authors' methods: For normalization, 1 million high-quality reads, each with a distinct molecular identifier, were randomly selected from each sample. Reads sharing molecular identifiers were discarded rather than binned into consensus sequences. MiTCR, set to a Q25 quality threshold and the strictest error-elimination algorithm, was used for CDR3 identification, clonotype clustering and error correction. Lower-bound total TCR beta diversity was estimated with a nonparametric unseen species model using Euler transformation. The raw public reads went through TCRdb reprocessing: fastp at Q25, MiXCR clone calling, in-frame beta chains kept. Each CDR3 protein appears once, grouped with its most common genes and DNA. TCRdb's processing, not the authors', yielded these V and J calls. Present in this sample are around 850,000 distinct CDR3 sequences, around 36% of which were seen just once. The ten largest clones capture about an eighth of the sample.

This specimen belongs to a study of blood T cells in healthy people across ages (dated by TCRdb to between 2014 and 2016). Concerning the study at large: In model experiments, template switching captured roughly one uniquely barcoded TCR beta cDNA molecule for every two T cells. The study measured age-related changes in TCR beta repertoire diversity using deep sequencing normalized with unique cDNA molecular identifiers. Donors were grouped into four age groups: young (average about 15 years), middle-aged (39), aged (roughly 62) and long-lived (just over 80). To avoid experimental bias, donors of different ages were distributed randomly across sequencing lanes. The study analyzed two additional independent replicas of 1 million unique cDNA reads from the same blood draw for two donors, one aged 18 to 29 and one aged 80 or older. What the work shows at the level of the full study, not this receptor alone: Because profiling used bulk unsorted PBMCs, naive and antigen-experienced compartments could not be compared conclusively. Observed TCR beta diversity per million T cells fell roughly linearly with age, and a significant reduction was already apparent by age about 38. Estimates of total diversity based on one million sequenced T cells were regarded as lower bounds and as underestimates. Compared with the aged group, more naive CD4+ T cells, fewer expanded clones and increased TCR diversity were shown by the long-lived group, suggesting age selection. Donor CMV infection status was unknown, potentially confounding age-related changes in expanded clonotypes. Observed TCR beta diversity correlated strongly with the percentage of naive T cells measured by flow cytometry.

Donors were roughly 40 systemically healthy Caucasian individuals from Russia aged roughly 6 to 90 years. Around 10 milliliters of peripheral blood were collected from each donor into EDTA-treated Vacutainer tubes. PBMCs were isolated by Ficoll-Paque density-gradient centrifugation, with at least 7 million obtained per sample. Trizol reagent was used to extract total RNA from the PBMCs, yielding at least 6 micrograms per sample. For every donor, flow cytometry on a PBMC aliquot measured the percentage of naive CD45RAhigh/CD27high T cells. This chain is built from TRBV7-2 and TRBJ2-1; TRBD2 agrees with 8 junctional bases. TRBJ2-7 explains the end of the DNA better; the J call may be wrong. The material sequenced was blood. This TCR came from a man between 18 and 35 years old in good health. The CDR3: CASSLLAGGSYNEQYF. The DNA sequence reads TGTGCCAGCAGCTTATTGGCGGGGGGCTCCTACAATGAGCAGTACTTC.